The 11 T cell receptor beta chains reported below all come from one sample, sequenced in a study of T cells in Graves' hyperthyroidism and ophthalmopathy. Amplification of TCR beta CDR3 regions used RNA as the template. Initially, a first-round RT-PCR of the TCR CDR3 employed the HTBI primer set. TCRdb passed the multiplex PCR reads through MiXCR, listing each CDR3 protein once. The sample holds around 250,000 distinct CDR3 sequences; over 15% are singletons and the top ten take 25% to 30%. The sample taken for sequencing was blood. Receptor source: a woman aged 18-35 years with Graves' ophthalmopathy.

This clonotype came up many times. This chain connects TRBV13 to TRBJ2-1, with 10 bases identical to TRBD2. The germline V gene encodes CDR1 PRHDT and CDR2 FYEKMQ (reference sequence). CDR3 length equals 19 residues. V lost 2 bases to trimming and J lost 6 bases; unmatched junction nucleotides: 16. The CDR3 spells CASSLTPGLAQLFSNEQFF. CDR3 nucleotides: TGTGCCAGCAGCTTAACCCCGGGACTAGCGCAACTTTTTTCCAATGAGCAGTTCTTC.

This clonotype was seen many times. The rearrangement links TRBV11-1 to TRBJ2-2, with D unresolved. The length of the CDR3 is 15 residues. From germline, CDR1 is SGHAT and CDR2 FQDESV (reference sequence). V lost 5 bases, J lost 7 bases, and 17 bases lay in between. CDR3 amino acids: CASSLHTTMGGELFF. Here the CDR3 DNA reads TGTGCCAGCAGCCTACACACGACCATGGGCGGGGAGCTGTTTTTT.

As concerns this clonotype: A much larger clone differs by one base, so this may be a read error. The J gene is TRBJ2-5, the V gene TRBV6-1; D ambiguous. The germline V gene encodes CDR1 MNHNS and CDR2 SASEGT. The CDR3 sequence is 13 residues long. Trimming removed 11 bases at V and 9 bases at J, with 22 bases between. The CDR3 bases are TGTGCCGGCACCGGCAATCGTAGGGTGGCCCAGTACTTC. As protein: CAGTGNRRVAQYF.

This chain links TRBV28 with TRBJ2-4; tentatively, D is TRBD1 or TRBD2 (5 bases each). The CDR3 runs 15 residues. CDR1 and CDR2 from the germline V gene are MDHEN and SYDVKM. The V and J ends lost 1 base and 6 bases respectively, with 13 bases between them. In DNA, the CDR3 is TGTGCCAGCAGTTTATCTATTCCGGGGCGAAACATTCAGTACTTC. Its translation: CASSLSIPGRNIQYF. The whole variable domain, remainder taken from reference TRBV28 and TRBJ2-4, is DVKVTQSSRYLVKRTGEKVFLECVQDMDHENMFWYRQDPGLGLRLIYFSYDVKMKEKGDIPEGYSVSREKKERFSLILESASTNQTSMYLCASSLSIPGRNIQYFGAGTRLSVL.

This clonotype appeared many times. The V gene is TRBV6-1, the J gene TRBJ2-1; D not certain. Trimming pared 3 bases from V and 4 bases from J, leaving 10 bases between. The CDR3 has 14 residues. Germline-derived CDR1 and CDR2 are MNHNS and SASEGT. The CDR3 nucleotides are TGTGCCAGCAGTGATTCCGGACGGTACAATGAGCAGTTCTTC. It translates to CASSDSGRYNEQFF.

This clonotype was seen ten or more times. This rearrangement joins TRBV29-1 to TRBJ2-7; maybe TRBD2 (6 bases). The CDR3 runs 12 residues. Trimming removed 4 bases from V and 2 bases from J, with 9 bases in between. Germline V gene lookup returns CDR1 SQVTM and CDR2 ANQGSEA. Here the CDR3 reads CSVGGGTYEQYF. As DNA, the CDR3 is TGCAGCGTTGGCGGCGGGACCTACGAGCAGTACTTC.

This clonotype was seen at least ten times. The rearrangement uses TRBV12-3 or TRBV12-4 and TRBJ1-5, with unresolved D. The CDR3 sequence is 13 residues long. The V end lost 5 bases, the J end lost 3 bases, and 8 bases lay between the germline ends. The CDR3 nucleotides are TGTGCCAGCAGTCCCAGGTTCAATCAGCCCCAGCATTTT. This encodes CASSPRFNQPQHF.

This clonotype was found many times. This chain uses TRBV20-1 with TRBJ2-3; 12 positions agree with TRBD2. Germline values: CDR1 DFQATT, CDR2 SNEGSKA (reference sequence). The CDR3 covers 18 residues. V shed 5 bases, J shed 0 bases, and the junction held 12 bases outside the gene matches. DNA for the CDR3: TGCAGTGCTCAACCCCCTAGCGGGAGGGCCGGTAGCACAGATACGCAGTATTTT. Translated: CSAQPPSGRAGSTDTQYF.

V usage is TRBV6-1 and J usage is TRBJ2-7; 7 positions match TRBD1. Trimming removed 6 bases from V and 1 base from J; junction bases left unmatched: 6. There are 14 residues in the CDR3. Germline CDR1 and CDR2: MNHNS and SASEGT. CDR3 nucleotides: TGTGCCAGCAGAAGCCGACAGGGTTCCTACGAGCAGTACTTC. Protein product: CASRSRQGSYEQYF.

This clonotype was observed a handful of times. The J gene is TRBJ2-7, the V gene TRBV30; 11 nucleotides agree with TRBD2. The germline V gene has CDR1 GTSNPN and CDR2 SVGIG (reference sequence). J gave up 5 bases and V 8 bases, and 8 bases lay outside the gene matches. The CDR3 is 13 residues long. The CDR3 sequence is CAGTSGLGDEQYF. Here the CDR3 DNA reads TGTGCCGGGACTAGCGGCCTGGGGGACGAGCAGTACTTC.

This clonotype was observed many times. The V and J genes are TRBV20-1 and TRBJ2-7; D call uncertain. Germline CDR1 and CDR2: DFQATT and SNEGSKA (reference sequence). This CDR3 spans 13 amino acids. V lost 0 bases to trimming and J lost 3 bases, with 9 bases between them. The DNA of the CDR3 is TGCAGTGCTAGAGAGGGTGTTGACTACGAGCAGTACTTC. Translating gives CSAREGVDYEQYF.